This T cell receptor (beta chain) was recovered during a study of blood T cell repertoires in COVID-19. Study-level information: Nucleic acid was either cDNA or gDNA, and it came from T cells, B-cell-depleted T cells, or PBMCs.

Under the authors' procedure: Estimates of nucleated cell counts were drawn from the amplification of reference gene primers. TCRdb keeps only in-frame clones here, not all; method: immunoSEQ multiplex PCR. V and J calls and clone size are those listed in that table; D and trimming were worked out from the DNA. The repertoire holds approximately 28,000 clones, with approximately 93% as singletons. This clonotype was obtained from a woman between 65 and 79 years old with COVID-19, enrolled during active disease. Sequencing used peripheral blood.

DNA of the CDR3: TGTGCCAGCAGTCTCCGCGCGGGGAGACATCAGCCCCAGCATTTT. As protein: CASSLRAGRHQPQHF. The chain carries TRBV28 and TRBJ1-5; no reliable D call. This CDR3 is built from 15 residues. V gave up 5 bases and J gave up 5 bases, with 16 bases separating them. The germline V gene encodes CDR1 MDHEN and CDR2 SYDVKM.